The sequence of this T cell receptor (beta chain) was determined in a study of cytomegalovirus exposure and HLA in healthy donors. It was with 60 Vbeta and 13 Jbeta primers that the PCR ran. Profiling relied on immunoSEQ multiplex PCR, and the TCRdb table lists in-frame clones only, not all of them. The specimen's table records about 75,000 clones. Findings of the study overall: Association of roughly 17,000 TCR beta sequences with HLA alleles was found at 0.05 false discovery rate in a later analysis.

Note on this clone: What it binds is unknown.

V was pared by 4 bases and J by 0 bases, with 6 bases between. Germline V CDR1 and CDR2: PRHDT, FYEKMQ (reference sequence). This CDR3 is 14 amino acids long. Unrecorded immune exposure was likely among donors, who were nominally healthy when sampled. The specimen sequenced was PBMCs. The receptor was derived from a man between 18 and 29 years old in good health and CMV-seropositive. V and J are TRBV13 and TRBJ1-4; D remains ambiguous. CDR3 coding DNA: TGTGCCAGCAGCTACTTTGCAACTAATGAAAAACTGTTTTTT. Its protein is CASSYFATNEKLFF.